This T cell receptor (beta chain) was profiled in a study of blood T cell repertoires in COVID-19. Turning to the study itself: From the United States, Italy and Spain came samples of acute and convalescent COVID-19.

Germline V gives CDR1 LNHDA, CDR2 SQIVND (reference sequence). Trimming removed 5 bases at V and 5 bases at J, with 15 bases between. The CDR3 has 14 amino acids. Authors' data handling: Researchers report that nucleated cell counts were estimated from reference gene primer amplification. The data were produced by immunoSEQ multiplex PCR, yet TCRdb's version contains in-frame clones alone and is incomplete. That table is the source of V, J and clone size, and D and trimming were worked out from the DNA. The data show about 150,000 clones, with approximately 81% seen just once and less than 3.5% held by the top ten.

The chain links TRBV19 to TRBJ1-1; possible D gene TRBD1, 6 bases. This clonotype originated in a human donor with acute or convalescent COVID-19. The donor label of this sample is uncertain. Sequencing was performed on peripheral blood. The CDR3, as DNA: TGTGCCAGTAGTGTACAGGGCCTGGGGACTGAAGCTTTCTTT. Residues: CASSVQGLGTEAFF.